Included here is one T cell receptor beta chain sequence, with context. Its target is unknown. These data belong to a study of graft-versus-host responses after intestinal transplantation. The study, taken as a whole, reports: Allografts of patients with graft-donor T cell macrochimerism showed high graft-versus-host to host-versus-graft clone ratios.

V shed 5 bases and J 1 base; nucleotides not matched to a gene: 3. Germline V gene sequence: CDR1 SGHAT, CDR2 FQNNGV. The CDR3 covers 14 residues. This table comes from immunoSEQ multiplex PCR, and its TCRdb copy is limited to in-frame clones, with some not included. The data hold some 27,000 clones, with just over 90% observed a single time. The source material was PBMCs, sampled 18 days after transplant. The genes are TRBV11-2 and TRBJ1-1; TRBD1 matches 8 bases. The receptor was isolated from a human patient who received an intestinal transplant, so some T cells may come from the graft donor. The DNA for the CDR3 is TGTGCCAGCAGCCGACAGGGGACGAACACTGAAGCTTTCTTT. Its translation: CASSRQGTNTEAFF.